This T cell receptor (beta chain) is from a study of long-term antiretroviral therapy in people with HIV. Regarding this clone: Its specificity is not known.

The assay used was immunoSEQ (version v3.0), run at survey level. Sequencing used immunoSEQ multiplex PCR; TCRdb keeps in-frame clones, though not all of them. This table has about 20,000 clones, approximately 82% appearing once. Overall study findings and caveats: Diversity measured after ART increased yet remained under transplant donor controls. The repertoire was dominated at all time points by clones expanded before ART.

V lost 6 bases and J 2 bases, leaving 10 bases between the germline ends. The CDR3 contains 14 residues. CDR1 is LNHDA and CDR2 is SQIVND in the germline V gene (reference sequence). This TCR was sampled from a man in his forties or fifties with HIV. The input for sequencing was unsorted PBMCs, taken 2.4 to 2.5 years after starting antiretroviral therapy. The chain employs TRBV19 and TRBJ2-2; D not resolved. The CDR3 region has the DNA TGTGCCAGTAGCGATAAAATCAACACCGGGGAGCTGTTTTTT. Encoded protein: CASSDKINTGELFF.